This T cell receptor beta chain was sequenced in a study of OX40 agonist ivuxolimab in advanced cancers. Points from the study as a whole: More expanded clones were seen, on average, in CD8+ T cells than in CD4+. At 0.1 to 3.0 mg/kg and by week 6, CD4+ and CD8+ T cells in the blood had expanded clonally.

The CDR3 spans 15 residues. Deletions cut 5 bases from V and 5 bases from J, with 18 bases between. The germline V gene has CDR1 SNHLY and CDR2 FYNNEI. Of note for this clone: Its target is unknown.

Assay used: immunoSEQ multiplex PCR; TCRdb lists only in-frame clones, some missing. The table has approximately 49,000 clones, over 80% seen once; the top ten hold 1.2%. This sample comprised CD4+ or CD8+ T cells sorted from blood, obtained in a trial of the OX40 agonist ivuxolimab. This clonotype originated in an adult with an advanced solid tumor such as melanoma, head and neck, liver or kidney cancer. The chain employs TRBV2 and TRBJ1-1; tentative D call: TRBD1 (6 bases). As DNA, the CDR3 is TGTGCCAGCAGTCAGCAGGGGCGGCAATTGACTGAAGCTTTCTTT. Translation: CASSQQGRQLTEAFF.